One and the same sample provided the 29 T cell receptor beta chains below, sequenced in a study of cytomegalovirus exposure and HLA in healthy donors (TCRdb year 2017). The library was generated by the immunoSEQ multiplex PCR assay. For the multiplex PCR, a mixture combining 60 forward primers for TCR Vbeta segments and 13 reverse primers for TCR Jbeta segments was used. TCRdb provides this immuneACCESS table in a form limited to in-frame rearrangements. Some clones are lacking; in checked studies, under half of them reflect an unresolved V gene, and why the rest are absent is not known. In this sample the table shows a few hundred thousand clones, about 86% of which occur a single time. The biggest ten clones account for about 7.3% of the sample. Sample: PBMCs. These receptors were taken from a woman between 55 and 75 years old in good health and CMV-seropositive.

This chain uses TRBV5-1 with TRBJ2-2, with 7 bases lining up with TRBD1. The CDR3 runs to 16 residues. Germline V lookup: CDR1 SGHRS, CDR2 YFSETQ. V shed 2 bases, J shed 6 bases, and the junction held 10 bases outside the gene matches. The CDR3 protein is CASSLASGGLPGELFF. Written as DNA, the CDR3 is TGCGCCAGCAGCTTAGCTTCAGGGGGTTTGCCCGGGGAGCTGTTTTTT.

This rearrangement joins TRBV4-1 to TRBJ1-1, with D unresolved. The V end lost 8 bases, the J end lost 1 base, and 17 bases lay between the germline ends. CDR3 length: 15 residues. Germline lookup yields CDR1 MGHRA and CDR2 YSYEKL. For the CDR3, the DNA is TGCGCCAGCGGGTTTCTGGAGGCCCCGAACACTGAAGCTTTCTTT. Protein sequence: CASGFLEAPNTEAFF.

CDR3 in amino acids: CASTLPGSTDTQYF. The CDR3 bases are TGCGCCAGCACCCTACCGGGGAGCACAGATACGCAGTATTTT. This chain connects TRBV5-1 to TRBJ2-3, with D possibly being TRBD2 (5 bases). Trimming left V 6 bases short and J 0 bases short, with 11 bases between. The CDR3 spans 14 residues. Germline V gene data show CDR1 as SGHRS and CDR2 as YFSETQ. Drawing the rest from reference TRBV5-1 and TRBJ2-3, the complete variable domain is KAGVTQTPRYLIKTRGQQVTLSCSPISGHRSVSWYQQTPGQGLQFLFEYFSETQRNKGNFPGRFSGRQFSNSRSEMNVSTLELGDSALYLCASTLPGSTDTQYFGPGTRLTVL.

The chain recombines TRBV2 with TRBJ2-1; TRBD2 agrees at 9 bases. The CDR3 runs to 15 residues. In germline, CDR1 is SNHLY, CDR2 FYNNEI. The V and J ends lost 3 bases and 8 bases, in that order; junction bases with no gene match: 8. The CDR3 coding sequence is TGTGCCAGCAGTGATGGCCTAGCGGGAACGGATGAGCAGTTCTTC. Protein sequence: CASSDGLAGTDEQFF.

This chain uses TRBV10-1 with TRBJ2-1; D gene unclear. Per the germline V gene, CDR1 is WNHNN and CDR2 is SYGVQD (reference sequence). The CDR3 is 12 amino acids. The V and J ends lost 6 bases and 9 bases respectively, with 12 bases between them. CDR3 protein: CASSSLSAEQFF. CDR3 DNA sequence: TGCGCCAGCAGCTCCCTGAGTGCTGAGCAGTTCTTC.

The chain couples TRBV19 to TRBJ1-2, with TRBD1 identical over 7 bases. The CDR3 runs to 13 residues. Trimming took 8 bases from V and 6 from J; bases not matched to a gene: 9. Germline loops: CDR1 LNHDA, CDR2 SQIVND (reference sequence). The DNA of the CDR3 is TGTGCCAGTCGGCTTTCGGGGACAGATGGCTACACCTTC. Residues: CASRLSGTDGYTF.

In its sample, this clone was seen a few times. This chain connects TRBV14 to TRBJ2-7, with 12 bases lining up with TRBD2. This CDR3 contains 20 residues. The trim removed 1 base at V and 3 bases at J, leaving 16 bases unmatched. Germline V gene sequence: CDR1 SGHDN, CDR2 FVKESK. The CDR3 coding sequence is TGTGCCAGCAGCCAAGGCCTAGGGGGACTAGCGGGCGAGGGAGGCTACGAGCAGTACTTC. Its protein is CASSQGLGGLAGEGGYEQYF.

This clone showed up just a few times. This chain joins TRBV7-9 and TRBJ1-1; 7 bases are shared with TRBD1. Trimming cost V 2 bases and J 10 bases; bases outside gene matches: 4. This CDR3 comprises 12 residues. CDR1 and CDR2 (germline): SEHNR, FQNEAQ (reference sequence). The CDR3 loop is CASSLRQGTAFF. As DNA, the CDR3 is TGTGCCAGCAGCTTAAGACAGGGTACAGCTTTCTTT.

The J gene is TRBJ2-5, the V gene TRBV29-1; TRBD1 aligns across 7 bases. Germline V CDR1 and CDR2: SQVTM, ANQGSEA. J gave up 1 base and V 6 bases, and 8 bases lay outside the gene matches. The CDR3 spans 14 residues. The CDR3 coding sequence is TGCAGCGTCGCCCCGACAGGGCCCCAAGAGACCCAGTACTTC. Its translation: CSVAPTGPQETQYF.

On this clone itself: At one end, the junction sequence differs from germline, possibly due to a read error. The chain couples TRBV7-9 to TRBJ2-7, with 9 nucleotides matching TRBD2. This CDR3 has 15 residues. Germline V lookup: CDR1 SEHNR, CDR2 FQNEAQ (reference sequence). The CDR3 region has the DNA TGTTCCAGCAGCTTATCGGGACTAGCCGGGTACGAGCAGTACTTC. It is translated as CSSSLSGLAGYEQYF.

The CDR3 loop reads CASSLRELAGDEQYF. CDR3 nucleotides: TGTGCCAGCAGTCTCAGGGAACTAGCGGGAGACGAGCAGTACTTC. This chain connects TRBV27 to TRBJ2-7; TRBD2 agrees at 11 bases. Germline CDR1 reads MNHEY; CDR2 reads SMNVEV (reference sequence). Germline trimming cut 5 bases from V and 5 bases from J; bases unmatched to any gene: 8. The CDR3 sequence is 15 residues long.

V gene TRBV27 combines with J gene TRBJ1-1; 7 positions match TRBD1. The ends lost 5 bases at V and 1 base at J; junction bases unmatched: 4. CDR3 length equals 14 residues. CDR1 and CDR2 (germline): MNHEY, SMNVEV (reference sequence). CDR3 protein: CASSIRQGNTEAFF. The CDR3 coding sequence is TGTGCCAGCAGTATTAGACAGGGGAACACTGAAGCTTTCTTT.

The chain carries TRBV5-1 and TRBJ1-1; possibly TRBD1 for D (6 bases). Trimming took 5 bases from V and 1 from J, leaving 15 bases between them. The V gene's germline CDR1 is SGHRS and CDR2 YFSETQ. The CDR3 extends over 15 amino acids. The chain's CDR3 is CASSLDGQPNTEAFF. CDR3 nucleotides: TGCGCCAGCAGTTTAGACGGACAGCCGAACACTGAAGCTTTCTTT.

The chain carries TRBV28 and TRBJ1-2; D call uncertain. Trimming removed 1 base from V and 8 bases from J, with 8 bases in between. This CDR3 contains 12 residues. CDR1 MDHEN and CDR2 SYDVKM come from the germline V gene. The CDR3 sequence: CASSLSQAGYTF. The CDR3 bases are TGTGCCAGCAGTTTATCGCAGGCGGGCTACACCTTC.

This clone showed up just once. This chain joins TRBV10-3 and TRBJ2-7; possibly TRBD2 for D (6 bases). Trimming took 10 bases from V and 0 from J, leaving 16 bases between them. Per the germline V gene, CDR1 is ENHRY and CDR2 is SYGVKD. The CDR3 covers 14 residues. CDR3 amino acids: CATRPLASSYEQYF. DNA for the CDR3: TGTGCCACCAGACCTCTAGCGTCCTCCTACGAGCAGTACTTC.

The V call is TRBV11-2, the J call TRBJ2-7; D ambiguous. Looked up from germline, CDR1 is SGHAT and CDR2 is FQNNGV. Between the trimmed V and J ends, which lost 1 base and 3 bases, there was a span of 16 bases. The CDR3 extends over 16 amino acids. CDR3 sequence (DNA): TGTGCCAGCAGCTTAGTTTATGAACCTACCCACTACGAGCAGTACTTC. Translated, it gives CASSLVYEPTHYEQYF.

This clone came up once. V is TRBV19 and J is TRBJ1-3; D is ambiguous. CDR3 length: 15 residues. Trimming shortened V by 1 base and J by 3 bases, and 10 bases separated the two germline ends. Germline assignment: CDR1 LNHDA and CDR2 SQIVND (reference sequence). CDR3 protein: CASSIAAGIGNTIYF. As DNA, the CDR3 is TGTGCCAGTAGTATAGCCGCAGGAATTGGAAACACCATATATTTT.

J is TRBJ2-2 and V is TRBV5-6; 8 nucleotides align to TRBD1. J lost 6 bases, V lost 1 base, and 5 bases had no gene match. Per the germline V gene, CDR1 is SGHDT and CDR2 is YYEEEE. This CDR3 region has 15 residues. The CDR3 sequence: CASSLWVRGPGELFF. The CDR3 region has the DNA TGTGCCAGCAGCTTGTGGGTCAGGGGGCCCGGGGAGCTGTTTTTT.

V and J are TRBV5-1 and TRBJ2-5; the D gene is possibly TRBD2 (7 bases). CDR1 and CDR2 (germline): SGHRS, YFSETQ. This CDR3 has 13 amino acids. Trimming shortened V by 5 bases and J by 5 bases, and 13 bases separated the two germline ends. CDR3 in amino acids: CASSGGAGETQYF. CDR3 sequence (DNA): TGCGCCAGCAGTGGGGGGGCCGGGGAGACCCAGTACTTC.

About this clone: A far larger clone is one nucleotide away, so this likely arose from a read error. V is TRBV5-5 and J is TRBJ2-1, with 8 bases aligning to TRBD2. This CDR3 is 17 amino acids long. Germline lookup yields CDR1 SGHKS and CDR2 YYEKEE (reference sequence). V gave up 1 base and J gave up 6 bases; unmatched junction bases: 12. The CDR3 DNA sequence: TGTGCCAGCAGCTTGTCCCCTTTAGCGGGACCGTTCAATGAGCAGTTCTTC. Translation gives CASSLSPLAGPFNEQFF.

The genes are TRBV7-6 and TRBJ2-3; 11 nucleotides match TRBD2. Germline V CDR1 and CDR2: SGHVS, FNYEAQ. This CDR3 comprises 15 residues. J was trimmed by 2 bases and V by 5 bases; bases with no gene match: 3. The CDR3 DNA is TGTGCCAGCAGCCTGACTAGCGGGATCACAGATACGCAGTATTTT. This gives the protein CASSLTSGITDTQYF.

J is TRBJ2-4 and V is TRBV5-4; the D gene is possibly TRBD2 (6 bases). Trimming stripped 4 bases from V and 8 bases from J, with 16 bases between. Germline loops: CDR1 SGHNT, CDR2 YYREEE (reference sequence). CDR3 length equals 14 residues. Here the CDR3 reads CASSGGAGRDIQYF. The CDR3 DNA follows: TGTGCCAGCAGCGGCGGGGCAGGGCGGGACATTCAGTACTTC.

The sample holds one count of this clone. The rearrangement uses TRBV5-1 and TRBJ1-4; 10 bases map to TRBD1. CDR1 and CDR2 (germline): SGHRS, YFSETQ. J was trimmed by 2 bases and V by 5 bases; bases with no gene match: 3. CDR3 length: 15 amino acids. This CDR3 reads CASRRQGATNEKLFF. The CDR3 bases are TGCGCCAGCAGGAGACAGGGGGCGACTAATGAAAAACTGTTTTTT.

The J gene is TRBJ1-1, the V gene TRBV5-1; 9 nucleotides agree with TRBD1. The V gene's germline CDR1 is SGHRS and CDR2 YFSETQ. This CDR3 region has 14 residues. The junction had 5 bases not matched to a gene; V was cut back by 4 bases and J by 4 bases. The CDR3 sequence is CASSTGQGITEAFF. The DNA for the CDR3 is TGCGCCAGCAGCACGGGACAGGGAATCACTGAAGCTTTCTTT.

The rearrangement uses TRBV5-1 and TRBJ2-7, with 9 bases matching TRBD1. Germline CDR1 SGHRS, CDR2 YFSETQ. The V and J ends lost 4 bases and 3 bases, in that order; junction bases with no gene match: 8. This CDR3 comprises 15 residues. The CDR3 DNA reads as TGCGCCAGCAGCCTGACCGGGACAGGGAGCTACGAGCAGTACTTC. The encoded protein is CASSLTGTGSYEQYF.

The chain combines TRBV2 with TRBJ1-3; D is perhaps TRBD1 (6 bases). This CDR3 comprises 16 residues. V was cut by 5 bases and J by 4 bases, with 18 bases left in between. Germline CDR1 SNHLY, CDR2 FYNNEI. CDR3 sequence: CASSPLDSPRGNTIYF. The DNA of the CDR3 is TGTGCCAGCAGTCCGCTGGACAGCCCTCGAGGAAACACCATATATTTT.

J is TRBJ2-3 and V is TRBV5-1; 16 positions match TRBD2. The germline V gene encodes CDR1 SGHRS and CDR2 YFSETQ. V was clipped by 4 bases and J by 2 bases; unmatched bases: 4. There are 17 residues in the CDR3. The CDR3 DNA is TGCGCCAGCAGCCCCGGGACTAGCGGGAGGGCCACAGATACGCAGTATTTT. The encoded protein is CASSPGTSGRATDTQYF.

Comments on this clone: The conserved final phenylalanine or tryptophan is absent from the CDR3, which likely points to a read error. V and J are TRBV19 and TRBJ2-4; D possibly corresponds to TRBD1 (6 bases). The V gene's germline CDR1 is LNHDA and CDR2 SQIVND (reference sequence). The V end was cut by 7 bases, the J end by 3 bases, with 13 bases between. This CDR3 comprises 14 residues. The CDR3 region is CASTLGGDKNIQYL. CDR3 sequence (DNA): TGTGCCAGTACTTTAGGGGGAGACAAAAACATTCAGTACCTC.

The rearrangement links TRBV4-1 to TRBJ1-1; 8 bases fit TRBD1. In germline, CDR1 is MGHRA, CDR2 YSYEKL. The trim removed 4 bases at V and 1 base at J, leaving 5 bases unmatched. The CDR3 totals 15 residues. CDR3 sequence (DNA): TGCGCCAGCAGCCGACGACAGGGGAGGAACACTGAAGCTTTCTTT. Translation gives CASSRRQGRNTEAFF.